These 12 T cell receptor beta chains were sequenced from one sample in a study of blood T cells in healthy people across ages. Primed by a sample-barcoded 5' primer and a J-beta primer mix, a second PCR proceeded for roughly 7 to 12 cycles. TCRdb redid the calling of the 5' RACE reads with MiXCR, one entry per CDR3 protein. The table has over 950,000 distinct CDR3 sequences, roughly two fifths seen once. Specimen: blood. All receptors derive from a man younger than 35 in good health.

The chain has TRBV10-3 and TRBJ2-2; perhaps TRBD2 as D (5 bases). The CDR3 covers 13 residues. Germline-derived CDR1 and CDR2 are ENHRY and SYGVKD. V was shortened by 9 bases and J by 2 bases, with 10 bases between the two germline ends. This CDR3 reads CAIYGVNTGELFF. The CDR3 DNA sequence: TGTGCCATATACGGGGTAAACACCGGGGAGCTGTTTTTT.

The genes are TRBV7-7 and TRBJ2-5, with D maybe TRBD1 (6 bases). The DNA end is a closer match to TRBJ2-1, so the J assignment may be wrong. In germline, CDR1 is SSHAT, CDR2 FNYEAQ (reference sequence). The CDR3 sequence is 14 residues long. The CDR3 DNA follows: TGTGCCAGCAGCACCACAGGGTTCCAAGAGACCCAGTTCTTC. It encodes CASSTTGFQETQFF.

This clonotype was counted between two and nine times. The CDR3 DNA follows: TGTGCCATCAGTGAGTCTACGGGAGGGAACACTGAAGCTTTCTTT. This sequence encodes CAISESTGGNTEAFF. The gene calls are TRBV10-3 and TRBJ1-1; D is ambiguous. Germline V lookup: CDR1 ENHRY, CDR2 SYGVKD. CDR3 length equals 15 residues. Trimming stripped 0 bases from V and 1 base from J, with 9 bases between.

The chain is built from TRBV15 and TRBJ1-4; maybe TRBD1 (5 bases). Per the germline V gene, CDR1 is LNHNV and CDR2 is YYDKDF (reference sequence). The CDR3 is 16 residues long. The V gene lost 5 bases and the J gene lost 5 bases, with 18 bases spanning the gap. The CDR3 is CATSHPRGAKNEKLFF. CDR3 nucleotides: TGTGCCACCAGCCACCCCAGAGGGGCCAAGAATGAAAAACTGTTTTTT.

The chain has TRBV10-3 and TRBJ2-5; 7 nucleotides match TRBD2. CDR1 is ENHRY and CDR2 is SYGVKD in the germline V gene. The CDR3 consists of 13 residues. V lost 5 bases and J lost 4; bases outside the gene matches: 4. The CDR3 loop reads CAISLAALETQYF. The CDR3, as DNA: TGTGCCATCAGTCTAGCGGCCTTAGAGACCCAGTACTTC.

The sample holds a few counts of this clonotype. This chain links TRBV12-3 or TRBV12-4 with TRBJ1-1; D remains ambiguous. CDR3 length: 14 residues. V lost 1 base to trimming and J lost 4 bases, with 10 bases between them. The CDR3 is CASSLGTVGTEAFF. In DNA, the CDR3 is TGTGCCAGCAGTTTAGGGACGGTTGGCACTGAAGCTTTCTTT.

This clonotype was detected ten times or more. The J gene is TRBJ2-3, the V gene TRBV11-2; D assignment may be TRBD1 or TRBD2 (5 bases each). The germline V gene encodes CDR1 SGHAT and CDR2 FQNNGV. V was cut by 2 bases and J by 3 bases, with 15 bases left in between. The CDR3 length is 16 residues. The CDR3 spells CASSLSSGDETDTQYF. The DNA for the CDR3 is TGTGCCAGCAGCTTATCTTCCGGGGACGAGACAGATACGCAGTATTTT.

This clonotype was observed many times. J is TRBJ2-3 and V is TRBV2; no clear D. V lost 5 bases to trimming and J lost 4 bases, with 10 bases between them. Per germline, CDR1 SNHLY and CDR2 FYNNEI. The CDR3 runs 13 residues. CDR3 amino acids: CASSLQRSDTQYF. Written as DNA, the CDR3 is TGTGCCAGCAGTTTACAGCGTTCAGATACGCAGTATTTT.

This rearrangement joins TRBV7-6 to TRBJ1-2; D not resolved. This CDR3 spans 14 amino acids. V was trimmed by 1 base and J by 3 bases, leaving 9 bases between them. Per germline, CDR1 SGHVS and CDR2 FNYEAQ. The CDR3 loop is CASSLDGHHYGYTF. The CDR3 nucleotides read TGTGCCAGCAGCTTAGACGGCCACCACTATGGCTACACCTTC.

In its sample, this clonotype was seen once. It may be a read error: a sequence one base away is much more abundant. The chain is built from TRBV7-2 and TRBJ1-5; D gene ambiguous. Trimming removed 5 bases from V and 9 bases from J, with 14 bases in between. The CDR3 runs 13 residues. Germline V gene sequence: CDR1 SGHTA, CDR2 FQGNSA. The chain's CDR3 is CASSPVAGRPQHF. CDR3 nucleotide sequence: TGTGCCAGCAGCCCGGTCGCTGGGCGGCCCCAGCATTTT. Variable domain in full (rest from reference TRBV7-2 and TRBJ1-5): GAGVSQSPSNKVTEKGKDVELRCDPISGHTALYWYRQSLGQGLEFLIYFQGNSAPDKSGLPSDRFSAERTGGSVSTLTIQRTQQEDSAVYLCASSPVAGRPQHFGDGTRLSIL.

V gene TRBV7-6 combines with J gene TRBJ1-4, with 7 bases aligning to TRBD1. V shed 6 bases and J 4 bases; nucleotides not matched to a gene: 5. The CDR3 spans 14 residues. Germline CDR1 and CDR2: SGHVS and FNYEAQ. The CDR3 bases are TGTGCCAGCAGTTCCCAGGGGGATAATGAAAAACTGTTTTTT. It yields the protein CASSSQGDNEKLFF.

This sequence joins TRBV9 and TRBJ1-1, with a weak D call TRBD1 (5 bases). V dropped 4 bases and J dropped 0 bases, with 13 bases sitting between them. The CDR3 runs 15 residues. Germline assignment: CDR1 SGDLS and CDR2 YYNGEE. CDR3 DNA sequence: TGTGCCAGCAGCCCTCATGGGGGATTGAACACTGAAGCTTTCTTT. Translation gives CASSPHGGLNTEAFF.